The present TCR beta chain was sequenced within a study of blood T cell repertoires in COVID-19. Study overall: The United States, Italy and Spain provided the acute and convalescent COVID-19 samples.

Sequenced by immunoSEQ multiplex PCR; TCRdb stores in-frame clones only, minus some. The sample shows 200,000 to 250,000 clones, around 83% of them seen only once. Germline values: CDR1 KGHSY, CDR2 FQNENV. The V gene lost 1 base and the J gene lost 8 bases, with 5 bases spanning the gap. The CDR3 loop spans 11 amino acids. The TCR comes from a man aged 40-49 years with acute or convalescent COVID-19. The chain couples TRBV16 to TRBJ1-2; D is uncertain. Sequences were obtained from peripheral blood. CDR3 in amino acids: CASSQFRGYTF. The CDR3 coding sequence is TGTGCCAGCAGCCAATTCAGGGGCTACACCTTC.